The 24 T cell receptor beta chains presented below share a single source sample, sequenced in a study of neurological immune-mediated disorders. TCRdb used MiXCR to reprocess the 5' RACE reads, holding one entry per CDR3 protein. The data show some 65,000 distinct CDR3 sequences, 4% to 6% seen once. Sequencing was carried out using PBMCs. Source of these receptors: a woman in her 30s with multiple sclerosis.

This clonotype was seen only a few times. This chain joins TRBV12-3 or TRBV12-4 and TRBJ1-2; 8 nucleotides match TRBD1. This CDR3 region has 16 residues. V dropped 2 bases and J dropped 10; count of bases not matched to a gene: 15. The CDR3 protein is CASSLRDSGTGLDYTF. As DNA, the CDR3 is TGTGCCAGCAGTTTAAGGGACTCGGGGACAGGTCTCGACTACACCTTC.

This clonotype was detected ten times or more. The V gene is TRBV20-1, the J gene TRBJ1-5; D call uncertain. Germline V CDR1 and CDR2: DFQATT, SNEGSKA (reference sequence). V was trimmed by 0 bases and J by 0 bases, leaving 12 bases between them. The CDR3 is 16 amino acids. This CDR3 reads CSAREHSTNSNQPQHF. CDR3 in DNA: TGCAGTGCTAGAGAACACAGCACTAATAGCAATCAGCCCCAGCATTTT.

This clonotype was counted only a few times. A junction end diverges from the germline sequence, so it may reflect a read error. V usage is TRBV9 and J usage is TRBJ1-6; D remains unclear. CDR1 is SGDLS and CDR2 is YYNGEE in the germline V gene. CDR3 length: 14 amino acids. CDR3 residues: CASSIRQDNSPLNF. The CDR3 nucleotides read TGTGCCAGCAGCATCAGACAAGATAATTCACCCCTCAACTTT.

This clonotype has a count of ten or more. The chain employs TRBV2 and TRBJ1-5; TRBD1 matches at 10 bases. The germline V gene encodes CDR1 SNHLY and CDR2 FYNNEI. V shed 6 bases, J shed 6 bases, and the junction held 14 bases outside the gene matches. The CDR3 totals 17 residues. The CDR3 bases are TGTGCCAGCAGCGTCGACAGGGGGCCCGGGAAAGGTCAGCCCCAGCATTTT. Amino acids: CASSVDRGPGKGQPQHF.

The gene calls are TRBV18 and TRBJ1-4; D gene uncertain. CDR1 KGHSH and CDR2 LQKENI come from the germline V gene. Trimming left V 2 bases short and J 6 bases short, with 7 bases between. The CDR3 runs to 13 residues. The CDR3 DNA reads TGTGCCAGCTCACCAGTGCTTTATGAAAAACTGTTTTTT. Protein product: CASSPVLYEKLFF.

This clonotype was found many times. This chain links TRBV20-1 with TRBJ2-3; 15 bases are shared with TRBD2. Germline CDR1 is DFQATT and CDR2 is SNEGSKA (reference sequence). The CDR3 has 20 residues. Trimming removed 7 bases from V and 1 base from J; junction bases left unmatched: 18. As DNA, the CDR3 is TGCAGTGACCCAACACGGGGACTAGCGGGGGGCGAGGGCCGCACAGATACGCAGTATTTT. It codes for CSDPTRGLAGGEGRTDTQYF.

Ten or more counts support this clonotype. The V gene is TRBV4-1, the J gene TRBJ2-5; 7 bases are a match to TRBD2. V lost 1 base to trimming and J lost 4 bases; unmatched junction nucleotides: 3. There are 14 residues in the CDR3. Germline V lookup: CDR1 MGHRA, CDR2 YSYEKL. DNA of the CDR3: TGCGCCAGCAGCCAAGTCGGGGGGAGAGAGACCCAGTACTTC. Encoded protein: CASSQVGGRETQYF.

This clonotype was seen ten or more times. The chain links TRBV3-1 to TRBJ2-1; 10 nucleotides align to TRBD1. Germline loops: CDR1 LGHDT, CDR2 YNNKEL (reference sequence). V lost 5 bases, J lost 8 bases, and 15 bases stayed unmatched. The CDR3 length is 17 residues. CDR3 coding DNA: TGTGCCAGCAGCTTCCGGGACAGGGGCCCTGAGATCGATGAGCAGTTCTTC. It codes for CASSFRDRGPEIDEQFF.

This clonotype was counted at least ten times. The CDR3 reads CASRGQDMNTEAFF. The CDR3 DNA is TGTGCCAGCAGAGGACAGGACATGAACACTGAAGCTTTCTTT. The V gene is TRBV9, the J gene TRBJ1-1, with TRBD1 matching over 7 bases. Germline lookup yields CDR1 SGDLS and CDR2 YYNGEE. V shed 5 bases and J 0 bases; nucleotides not matched to a gene: 4. CDR3 length equals 14 residues.

This clonotype showed up many times. V usage is TRBV4-1 and J usage is TRBJ1-1; D uncertain. Germline V gene sequence: CDR1 MGHRA, CDR2 YSYEKL. This CDR3 contains 15 residues. V was cut by 0 bases and J by 1 base, with 9 bases left in between. The CDR3 DNA is TGCGCCAGCAGCCAAGATGCGAGTGGGAACACTGAAGCTTTCTTT. Amino acid sequence: CASSQDASGNTEAFF.

In this sample, this clonotype turned up many times. The chain joins TRBV20-1 to TRBJ2-1; 9 bases align to TRBD2. CDR1 and CDR2 from the germline V gene are DFQATT and SNEGSKA (reference sequence). With V trimmed by 5 bases and J by 2 bases, 7 bases remained unmatched. CDR3 length: 15 amino acids. The CDR3 DNA reads TGCAGTGCTCGGTCGGGACTAGCTACCTACAATGAGCAGTTCTTC. It specifies CSARSGLATYNEQFF.

This clonotype was observed many times. The rearrangement links TRBV29-1 to TRBJ1-1, with no clear D. Germline loops: CDR1 SQVTM, CDR2 ANQGSEA. V was shortened by 4 bases and J by 3 bases, with 9 bases between the two germline ends. This CDR3 has 12 amino acids. Written as DNA, the CDR3 is TGCAGCGTTGTGGCCTTGGACACTGAAGCTTTCTTT. Encoded protein: CSVVALDTEAFF.

The table lists this clonotype with many counts. The chain recombines TRBV6-6 with TRBJ1-5; D not resolved. The V end lost 2 bases, the J end lost 1 base, and 9 bases lay between the germline ends. The CDR3 extends over 15 amino acids. From germline, CDR1 is MNHNY and CDR2 SVGAGI (reference sequence). CDR3 nucleotides: TGTGCCAGCAGTTACACGGCCAGCAGCAATCAGCCCCAGCATTTT. Protein: CASSYTASSNQPQHF.

In the case of this clonotype: This may arise from a read error, as a much more abundant clone is one base away. The chain is built from TRBV10-1 and TRBJ2-7; D ambiguous. V was cut by 6 bases and J by 6 bases, with 15 bases left in between. This CDR3 contains 13 residues. Per germline, CDR1 WNHNN and CDR2 SYGVQD (reference sequence). CDR3 protein: CASSMERAGEQYF. The DNA for the CDR3 is TGCGCCAGCAGCATGGAAAGGGCTGGCGAGCAGTACTTC.

This clonotype was detected ten times or more. V usage is TRBV10-3 and J usage is TRBJ2-1; TRBD2 agrees at 7 bases. V lost 8 bases to trimming and J lost 4 bases; unmatched junction nucleotides: 11. Germline V gene lookup returns CDR1 ENHRY and CDR2 SYGVKD. This CDR3 comprises 15 residues. CDR3 in DNA: TGTGCCATCGGCCTAGCGGCCGAAAATTACAATGAGCAGTTCTTC. Residues: CAIGLAAENYNEQFF.

This clonotype was seen many times. The CDR3 nucleotides read TGCGCCAGCGGGCAGGGGGCGCAGGGAGATACGCAGTATTTT. Translating it yields CASGQGAQGDTQYF. The chain couples TRBV5-1 to TRBJ2-3, with TRBD1 matching over 8 bases. CDR1 SGHRS and CDR2 YFSETQ come from the germline V gene. V dropped 7 bases and J dropped 5; count of bases not matched to a gene: 9. The CDR3 sequence is 14 residues long.

This clonotype was observed at least ten times. One end of the junction fails to match germline, which may point to a read error. The gene calls are TRBV7-9 and TRBJ2-2, with D possibly matching TRBD2 (5 bases). This CDR3 comprises 15 residues. CDR1 is SEHNR, CDR2 FQNEAQ, per germline (reference sequence). The CDR3: CASSLNPANTGELFF. The CDR3 nucleotides are TGTGCCAGCAGCTTAAATCCCGCGAACACCGGGGAGCTTTTTTTT.

There are many counts of this clonotype. The rearrangement uses TRBV10-1 and TRBJ2-2; D unclear. The germline gives CDR1 WNHNN, CDR2 SYGVQD (reference sequence). The CDR3 extends over 12 amino acids. Trimming took 6 bases from V and 0 from J, leaving 2 bases between them. The CDR3, as DNA: TGCGCCAGCAGGACGAACACCGGGGAGCTGTTTTTT. Protein sequence: CASRTNTGELFF.

This clonotype was counted many times. At one end, the junction sequence differs from germline, possibly due to a read error. V and J are TRBV20-1 and TRBJ1-6, with D perhaps matching TRBD1 (5 bases). Germline CDR1 reads DFQATT; CDR2 reads SNEGSKA (reference sequence). The CDR3 has 13 amino acids. The CDR3 DNA follows: TGCAGTGCTAGTCAGGATCGAGGGGCACCCCTCAACTTT. Translation gives CSASQDRGAPLNF.

The sample holds many counts of this clonotype. This chain links TRBV7-6 with TRBJ1-6; 11 bases are a match to TRBD1. The CDR3 spans 15 residues. Germline loops: CDR1 SGHVS, CDR2 FNYEAQ. The trim removed 4 bases at V and 8 bases at J, leaving 4 bases unmatched. In DNA, the CDR3 is TGTGCCAGCAGCTCGCGGACAGGGGGCGATTCACCCCTCCACTTT. Residues: CASSSRTGGDSPLHF.

This clonotype was observed at least ten times. The chain has TRBV5-6 and TRBJ1-2, with D maybe TRBD1 (5 bases). The V gene's germline CDR1 is SGHDT and CDR2 YYEEEE. The CDR3 is 15 residues long. V lost 4 bases and J 6 bases, leaving 19 bases between the germline ends. The CDR3 sequence is CASSHSAGFLDGYTF. The CDR3, as DNA: TGTGCCAGCAGCCATTCAGCAGGGTTCTTGGATGGCTACACCTTC.

The chain combines TRBV20-1 with TRBJ2-1; a possible D gene is TRBD1 (5 bases). CDR3 size: 12 residues. V dropped 0 bases and J dropped 7 bases, with 7 bases sitting between them. The V gene's germline CDR1 is DFQATT and CDR2 SNEGSKA (reference sequence). This CDR3 is CSAREAGNEQFF. For the CDR3, the DNA is TGCAGTGCTAGAGAAGCAGGGAATGAGCAGTTCTTC.

This clonotype has a count of ten or more. The chain uses TRBV9 and TRBJ2-5, with 14 positions matching TRBD2. This CDR3 has 16 amino acids. Germline V gives CDR1 SGDLS, CDR2 YYNGEE. J gave up 5 bases and V 2 bases, and 5 bases lay outside the gene matches. The CDR3 DNA reads TGTGCCAGCAGCGTGACTAGCGGGGGGGCTCCGGAGACCCAGTACTTC. This translates into CASSVTSGGAPETQYF.

About this clonotype: This may be a read error, as it is one base from a much larger clone. The rearrangement links TRBV28 to TRBJ1-6; D is possibly TRBD1 (6 bases). CDR3 length: 14 residues. Germline CDR1 is MDHEN and CDR2 is SYDVKM. CDR3 amino acids: CASSYRDYNSPINF. CDR3 nucleotide sequence: TGTGCCAGCAGTTACAGGGACTATAATTCACCCATCAACTTT.